These T cell receptor beta chains were read from a single sample in a study of blood T cell repertoires in COVID-19. Sequencing used immunoSEQ multiplex PCR; TCRdb keeps in-frame clones, though not all of them. The top ten hold approximately 0.97% of the sample, which has around 210,000 clones, 70% to 90% seen once. The sequencing sample was made of peripheral blood. These receptors were obtained from a man between 60 and 70 years old with COVID-19, enrolled during active disease. Each CDR3 is given with its conserved first and last residue. A D gene is named only where the DNA matches it firmly. Clone size appears in some rows only: once, few, many, or a class for an expanded clone.

CDR3 protein: CASSFRAGLAVLIDYNEQFF
CDR3 DNA: TGTGCCAGCAGTTTCCGTGCGGGACTAGCGGTGTTGATTGACTACAATGAGCAGTTCTTC
V gene: TRBV27
D gene: TRBD2
clone size: .
J gene: TRBJ2-1

CDR3 protein: CASSLEIGGEYYGYTF
CDR3 DNA: TGTGCCAGCAGCTTGGAGATCGGGGGGGAATACTATGGCTACACCTTC
V gene: TRBV5-5
D gene: .
clone size: .
J gene: TRBJ1-2

CDR3 protein: CASSLSGYEQYF
CDR3 DNA: TGTGCCAGCAGCTTATCAGGCTACGAGCAGTACTTC
V gene: TRBV7-8
D gene: .
clone size: few
J gene: TRBJ2-7

CDR3 protein: CASSSLTGTGSGYTF
CDR3 DNA: TGTGCCAGCAGCTCCCTCACTGGGACAGGGTCTGGCTACACCTTC
V gene: TRBV4-2
D gene: TRBD1
clone size: .
J gene: TRBJ1-2

CDR3 protein: CASSRDSGTEAFF
CDR3 DNA: TGTGCCAGCAGCAGGGACAGCGGCACTGAAGCTTTCTTT
V gene: TRBV5-4
D gene: TRBD1
clone size: .
J gene: TRBJ1-1

CDR3 protein: CASSDGLAAETQYF
CDR3 DNA: TGCGCCAGCAGTGACGGGCTAGCCGCCGAGACCCAGTACTTC
V gene: TRBV10-1
D gene: .
clone size: .
J gene: TRBJ2-5

CDR3 protein: CASSNGESRSYEQYF
CDR3 DNA: TGCGCCAGCAGTAACGGGGAGTCTCGCTCCTACGAGCAGTACTTC
V gene: TRBV4-1
D gene: .
clone size: .
J gene: TRBJ2-7

CDR3 protein: CASSPAAGQSSYEQYF
CDR3 DNA: TGCGCCAGCAGCCCAGCGGCGGGACAGAGCTCCTACGAGCAGTACTTC
V gene: TRBV5-1
D gene: .
clone size: once
J gene: TRBJ2-7

CDR3 protein: CASSVLVGDSPLHF
CDR3 DNA: TGTGCCAGCAGCGTCCTGGTCGGAGATTCACCCCTCCACTTT
V gene: TRBV9
D gene: .
clone size: .
J gene: TRBJ1-6

CDR3 protein: CSVEEAQPPSTF
CDR3 DNA: TGCAGCGTTGAAGAAGCACAGCCCCCCTCCACCTTC
V gene: TRBV29-1
D gene: .
clone size: .
J gene: TRBJ1-2

CDR3 protein: CASSLQGAYEQYF
CDR3 DNA: TGTGCCAGCAGCTTACAGGGGGCCTACGAGCAGTACTTC
V gene: TRBV7-2
D gene: TRBD1
clone size: .
J gene: TRBJ2-7

CDR3 protein: CASSSSTVGYGYTF
CDR3 DNA: TGTGCCAGCAGTTCATCGACAGTGGGCTATGGCTACACCTTC
V gene: TRBV28
D gene: .
clone size: .
J gene: TRBJ1-2

CDR3 protein: CASTPGSWGTEAFF
CDR3 DNA: TGTGCCAGCACCCCAGGGTCTTGGGGCACTGAAGCTTTCTTT
V gene: TRBV7-2
D gene: .
clone size: .
J gene: TRBJ1-1

CDR3 protein: CASSARRTSANTGELFF
CDR3 DNA: TGTGCCAGCAGCGCCCGAAGGACTAGCGCCAACACCGGGGAGCTGTTTTTT
V gene: TRBV9
D gene: TRBD2
clone size: few
J gene: TRBJ2-2

CDR3 protein: CSVEDRGRTGELFF
CDR3 DNA: TGCAGCGTTGAAGACAGGGGGCGCACCGGGGAGCTGTTTTTT
V gene: TRBV29-1
D gene: TRBD1
clone size: .
J gene: TRBJ2-2

CDR3 protein: CASSPRDRVSEAFF
CDR3 DNA: TGTGCCAGCAGTCCTAGGGACAGGGTCTCTGAAGCTTTCTTT
V gene: TRBV3-1/TRBV3-2
D gene: TRBD1
clone size: .
J gene: TRBJ1-1

CDR3 protein: CASSPGTEAFF
CDR3 DNA: TGTGCCAGCTCTCCGGGGACTGAAGCTTTCTTT
V gene: TRBV18
D gene: .
clone size: .
J gene: TRBJ1-1

CDR3 protein: CASSEEDRDIREQYF
CDR3 DNA: TGCGCCAGCAGCGAGGAAGACCGGGACATTCGGGAGCAGTACTTC
V gene: TRBV5-1
D gene: .
clone size: .
J gene: TRBJ2-7

CDR3 protein: CASSYDGPNSPLHF
CDR3 DNA: TGTGCCAGCAGTTACGATGGGCCCAATTCACCCCTCCACTTT
V gene: TRBV6-5
D gene: .
clone size: .
J gene: TRBJ1-6

CDR3 protein: CAITNRNTEAFF
CDR3 DNA: TGTGCCATCACCAACAGGAACACTGAAGCTTTCTTT
V gene: TRBV10-3
D gene: .
clone size: .
J gene: TRBJ1-1

CDR3 protein: CASSLEAGANGYTF
CDR3 DNA: TGTGCCAGCAGCTTAGAGGCGGGGGCGAATGGCTACACCTTC
V gene: TRBV7-9
D gene: .
clone size: .
J gene: TRBJ1-2

CDR3 protein: CASSSVGNIQYF
CDR3 DNA: TGTGCCAGCAGCTCCGTCGGAAACATTCAGTACTTC
V gene: TRBV11-2
D gene: .
clone size: .
J gene: TRBJ2-4

CDR3 protein: CSVERLGVNEQYF
CDR3 DNA: TGCAGCGTTGAAAGGCTAGGGGTCAACGAGCAGTACTTC
V gene: TRBV29-1
D gene: .
clone size: few
J gene: TRBJ2-7

CDR3 protein: CASSLGLAGGYF
CDR3 DNA: TGTGCCAGCAGTTTAGGCCTAGCGGGAGGGTACTTC
V gene: TRBV27
D gene: TRBD2
clone size: once
J gene: TRBJ2-7

CDR3 protein: CASRQPGGTEAFF
CDR3 DNA: TGTGCCAGCAGACAACCAGGGGGCACTGAAGCTTTCTTT
V gene: TRBV12-3/TRBV12-4
D gene: TRBD1
clone size: .
J gene: TRBJ1-1

CDR3 protein: CAISSTSGRAGEQFF
CDR3 DNA: TGTGCCATCAGTTCAACTAGCGGGAGGGCTGGTGAGCAGTTCTTC
V gene: TRBV10-3
D gene: TRBD2
clone size: .
J gene: TRBJ2-1

CDR3 protein: CASSPGTANQPQHF
CDR3 DNA: TGTGCCAGCTCACCAGGGACAGCTAATCAGCCCCAGCATTTT
V gene: TRBV18
D gene: TRBD1
clone size: .
J gene: TRBJ1-5

CDR3 protein: CASSYHPRDYTGELFF
CDR3 DNA: TGTGCCAGCAGCTACCACCCCCGGGACTACACCGGGGAGCTGTTTTTT
V gene: TRBV21-1
D gene: .
clone size: .
J gene: TRBJ2-2

CDR3 protein: CASSFPQGNSPLHF
CDR3 DNA: TGTGCCAGCAGTTTCCCACAGGGGAATTCACCCCTCCACTTT
V gene: TRBV28
D gene: TRBD1
clone size: few
J gene: TRBJ1-6

CDR3 protein: CASSLGGTGSEQYF
CDR3 DNA: TGTGCCAGCAGCTTAGGGGGGACAGGGTCCGAGCAGTACTTC
V gene: TRBV7-8
D gene: TRBD1
clone size: .
J gene: TRBJ2-7

CDR3 protein: CASYIGQGFEAFF
CDR3 DNA: TGTGCCAGCTACATAGGACAGGGTTTTGAAGCTTTCTTT
V gene: TRBV6-5
D gene: TRBD1
clone size: .
J gene: TRBJ1-1

CDR3 protein: CASSLSGRGPNEQFF
CDR3 DNA: TGCGCCAGCAGCCTTAGCGGGAGGGGTCCCAATGAGCAGTTCTTC
V gene: TRBV5-1
D gene: TRBD2
clone size: .
J gene: TRBJ2-1

CDR3 protein: CASSRLRVQETQYF
CDR3 DNA: TGTGCCAGCAGCCGCTTGAGGGTCCAAGAGACCCAGTACTTC
V gene: TRBV7-7
D gene: .
clone size: once
J gene: TRBJ2-5

CDR3 protein: CASSPWGDYNEQFF
CDR3 DNA: TGTGCCAGCAGCCCCTGGGGGGATTACAATGAGCAGTTCTTC
V gene: TRBV9
D gene: .
clone size: .
J gene: TRBJ2-1

CDR3 protein: CASSPTGGLGREQYF
CDR3 DNA: TGTGCCAGCTCACCGACAGGGGGTCTTGGTCGTGAGCAGTACTTC
V gene: TRBV18
D gene: TRBD1
clone size: .
J gene: TRBJ2-7

CDR3 protein: CASSVEVWAVENTEAFF
CDR3 DNA: TGTGCCAGCAGCGTAGAGGTATGGGCCGTGGAAAACACTGAAGCTTTCTTT
V gene: TRBV9
D gene: .
clone size: .
J gene: TRBJ1-1

CDR3 protein: CASSPTDRARNEQFF
CDR3 DNA: TGTGCCAGTAGCCCTACGGACAGGGCCCGCAATGAGCAGTTCTTC
V gene: TRBV19
D gene: TRBD1
clone size: .
J gene: TRBJ2-1

CDR3 protein: CASSQGQFMNTEAFF
CDR3 DNA: TGTGCCAGCAGCCAAGGACAGTTCATGAACACTGAAGCTTTCTTT
V gene: TRBV3-1/TRBV3-2
D gene: .
clone size: .
J gene: TRBJ1-1

CDR3 protein: CASSYIGTEPQHF
CDR3 DNA: TGTGCCAGCAGTTACATAGGGACTGAGCCCCAGCATTTT
V gene: TRBV6-2/TRBV6-3
D gene: .
clone size: .
J gene: TRBJ1-5

CDR3 protein: CASSLSGANVLTF
CDR3 DNA: TGTGCCAGCAGCCTCTCTGGGGCCAACGTCCTGACTTTC
V gene: TRBV28
D gene: .
clone size: .
J gene: TRBJ2-6

CDR3 protein: CASSPQGQGGYEQYF
CDR3 DNA: TGTGCCAGCAGCCCCCAGGGACAGGGGGGATACGAGCAGTACTTC
V gene: TRBV9
D gene: TRBD1
clone size: .
J gene: TRBJ2-7

CDR3 protein: CASRRTHRGIFTDTQYF
CDR3 DNA: TGTGCCAGCAGGAGGACACACAGGGGGATCTTTACAGATACGCAGTATTTT
V gene: TRBV27
D gene: TRBD1
clone size: .
J gene: TRBJ2-3

CDR3 protein: CASSQGTGTEAFF
CDR3 DNA: TGTGCCAGCAGCCAAGGGACAGGCACTGAAGCTTTCTTT
V gene: TRBV14
D gene: TRBD1
clone size: few
J gene: TRBJ1-1

CDR3 protein: CASSPPSFLSYYGYTF
CDR3 DNA: TGTGCCAGCAGCCCCCCTTCTTTTCTCTCCTACTATGGCTACACCTTC
V gene: TRBV5-6
D gene: .
clone size: once
J gene: TRBJ1-2

CDR3 protein: CASSLRQINQPQHF
CDR3 DNA: TGTGCCAGCAGCCTTCGACAGATCAATCAGCCCCAGCATTTT
V gene: TRBV4-2
D gene: .
clone size: .
J gene: TRBJ1-5

CDR3 protein: CASSQVGTRAYEQYF
CDR3 DNA: TGTGCCAGCAGCCAAGTAGGGACTAGGGCCTACGAGCAGTACTTC
V gene: TRBV4-2
D gene: TRBD2
clone size: .
J gene: TRBJ2-7

CDR3 protein: CASSGLSGPGSGYTF
CDR3 DNA: TGTGCCAGCAGCGGACTTTCGGGCCCGGGGTCCGGCTACACCTTC
V gene: TRBV3-1/TRBV3-2
D gene: .
clone size: once
J gene: TRBJ1-2

CDR3 protein: CASSVDMANTEAFF
CDR3 DNA: TGTGCCAGCAGCGTAGATATGGCGAACACTGAAGCTTTCTTT
V gene: TRBV9
D gene: .
clone size: .
J gene: TRBJ1-1